This entry lists 24 T cell receptor beta chains sequenced from one sample in a study of cytomegalovirus exposure and HLA in healthy donors. Here immunoSEQ multiplex PCR was the method, and the copy in TCRdb shows in-frame clones only, minus some. The sample holds roughly 200,000 clones, 80% to 90% seen once. The sample comprised PBMCs. Receptor source: a woman in her twenties or thirties in good health and CMV-seronegative.

The chain couples TRBV11-2 to TRBJ2-1; 11 bases map to TRBD2. CDR1 and CDR2 from the germline V gene are SGHAT and FQNNGV. V shed 2 bases and J 0 bases; nucleotides not matched to a gene: 6. This CDR3 contains 18 residues. The CDR3 DNA follows: TGTGCCAGCAGCTTAACACCTAGCGGGGGGTCCTCCTACAATGAGCAGTTCTTC. As protein: CASSLTPSGGSSYNEQFF.

The genes are TRBV6-5 and TRBJ1-1; the D gene is possibly TRBD1 (5 bases). The CDR3 runs to 16 residues. V dropped 0 bases and J dropped 10 bases, with 21 bases sitting between them. Germline CDR1 reads MNHEY; CDR2 reads SVGAGI. CDR3 coding DNA: TGTGCCAGCAGTTACTCGAGGTTTACTGAGGCAGGGATAGCTTTCTTT. This codes for CASSYSRFTEAGIAFF.

This clone was detected once. The V gene is TRBV18, the J gene TRBJ2-7, with D possibly being TRBD2 (5 bases). Trimming took off 2 bases at V and 3 bases at J, with 17 bases between the two ends. CDR1 and CDR2 (germline): KGHSH, LQKENI. There are 16 residues in the CDR3. CDR3 in DNA: TGTGCCAGCTCACCAAGTCTCGGCACTAGAAACTACGAGCAGTACTTC. Translating gives CASSPSLGTRNYEQYF. Complete variable domain (other parts from reference TRBV18 and TRBJ2-7): NAGVMQNPRHLVRRRGQEARLRCSPMKGHSHVYWYRQLPEEGLKFMVYLQKENIIDESGMPKERFSAEFPKEGPSILRIQQVVRGDSAAYFCASSPSLGTRNYEQYFGPGTRLTVT.

V is TRBV18 and J is TRBJ2-7, with D possibly being TRBD1 (5 bases). The CDR3 extends over 14 amino acids. Per germline, CDR1 KGHSH and CDR2 LQKENI. Trimming removed 3 bases at V and 5 bases at J, with 14 bases between. The CDR3 spells CASSPGRSKNEQYF. In nucleotides, the CDR3 is TGTGCCAGCTCACCGGGGCGGTCTAAGAACGAGCAGTACTTC.

This clone showed up just once. The V gene is TRBV6-5, the J gene TRBJ2-1; 10 bases are a match to TRBD1. Germline loops: CDR1 MNHEY, CDR2 SVGAGI. J was trimmed by 8 bases and V by 6 bases; bases with no gene match: 7. This CDR3 spans 14 amino acids. This CDR3 is CASRRDRGRDEQFF. The CDR3, as DNA: TGTGCCAGCAGACGGGACAGGGGAAGGGATGAGCAGTTCTTC.

The V gene is TRBV9, the J gene TRBJ1-2, with D perhaps matching TRBD1 (5 bases). Trimming pared 0 bases from V and 7 bases from J, leaving 16 bases between. CDR3 length: 15 amino acids. Germline V gives CDR1 SGDLS, CDR2 YYNGEE. CDR3 sequence: CASSVGGGSKSGYTF. CDR3 DNA sequence: TGTGCCAGCAGCGTAGGTGGGGGGTCTAAATCTGGCTACACCTTC.

This chain connects TRBV5-1 to TRBJ1-4; 10 bases match TRBD1. Germline CDR1 and CDR2: SGHRS and YFSETQ. The CDR3 sequence is 16 residues long. The V segment lost 3 bases and the J segment 8 bases; nucleotides outside the gene matches: 10. The DNA for the CDR3 is TGCGCCAGCAGCTCTCACCAGGGGACAGGGGTGGAAAAACTGTTTTTT. Its protein product is CASSSHQGTGVEKLFF.

Only a few counts were recorded for this clone. The chain links TRBV2 to TRBJ1-5; 9 bases agree with TRBD1. CDR1 SNHLY and CDR2 FYNNEI come from the germline V gene. V shed 6 bases and J 7 bases; nucleotides not matched to a gene: 7. The CDR3 loop spans 14 amino acids. CDR3 sequence: CASSGQGQGQPQHF. For the CDR3, the DNA is TGTGCCAGCAGCGGACAGGGGCAGGGCCAGCCCCAGCATTTT. The full variable domain, its missing parts supplied by reference TRBV2 and TRBJ1-5, is EPEVTQTPSHQVTQMGQEVILRCVPISNHLYFYWYRQILGQKVEFLVSFYNNEISEKSEIFDDQFSVERPDGSNFTLKIRSTKLEDSAMYFCASSGQGQGQPQHFGDGTRLSIL.

The chain couples TRBV5-6 to TRBJ1-5; D gene unclear. The CDR3 covers 12 residues. The germline V gene encodes CDR1 SGHDT and CDR2 YYEEEE. V lost 0 bases, J lost 7 bases, and 5 bases lay in between. The CDR3 loop is CASSLAGQPQHF. The CDR3 coding sequence is TGTGCCAGCAGCTTGGCCGGGCAGCCCCAGCATTTT.

DNA for the CDR3: TGCGCCAGCAGCTTTGTCATTAGCACCTACTCCTACAATGAGCAGTTCTTC. This codes for CASSFVISTYSYNEQFF. V is TRBV5-1 and J is TRBJ2-1; D gene unclear. Germline CDR1 is SGHRS and CDR2 is YFSETQ. Trimming took 2 bases from V and 0 from J, leaving 15 bases between them. This CDR3 is 17 amino acids long.

V and J are TRBV6-1 and TRBJ2-1; TRBD2 matches at 7 bases. CDR3 length equals 14 residues. CDR1 and CDR2 (germline): MNHNS, SASEGT. V shed 4 bases, J shed 4 bases, and the junction held 4 bases outside the gene matches. The CDR3 loop is CASSGLAAYNEQFF. CDR3 DNA sequence: TGTGCCAGCAGTGGTCTAGCGGCTTACAATGAGCAGTTCTTC.

This clone was recorded once. The chain links TRBV29-1 to TRBJ2-4; D may be TRBD1 (5 bases). The CDR3 is made up of 14 amino acids. The V gene's germline CDR1 is SQVTM and CDR2 ANQGSEA. V was shortened by 6 bases and J by 10 bases, with 22 bases between the two germline ends. The CDR3 sequence is CSVTKSAGSPIQYF. CDR3 coding DNA: TGCAGCGTAACGAAATCCGCAGGGTCACCGATTCAGTACTTC.

The genes are TRBV27 and TRBJ2-3, with TRBD2 matching 9 bases. Germline V CDR1 and CDR2: MNHEY, SMNVEV (reference sequence). The CDR3 is 15 residues long. With V trimmed by 5 bases and J by 4 bases, 7 bases remained unmatched. The CDR3: CASSDLAGVADTQYF. Here the CDR3 DNA reads TGTGCCAGCAGTGACTTAGCGGGAGTGGCAGATACGCAGTATTTT.

This clone is a singleton in its sample. The chain combines TRBV27 with TRBJ1-5, with D possibly being TRBD1 (6 bases). The length of the CDR3 is 13 residues. The germline CDR1 and CDR2 sequences are MNHEY and SMNVEV (reference sequence). Trimming pared 5 bases from V and 6 bases from J, leaving 11 bases between. CDR3 DNA: TGTGCCAGCAGTAGAGGGGGGGGTCAGCCCCAGCATTTT. Its translation: CASSRGGGQPQHF.

The J gene is TRBJ1-1, the V gene TRBV7-9, with D possibly matching TRBD1 (6 bases). With 6 bases removed from V and 7 bases from J, the gap between germline ends came to 18 bases. Germline V gene data show CDR1 as SEHNR and CDR2 as FQNEAQ (reference sequence). The CDR3 extends over 14 amino acids. This CDR3 is CASREAGARGEAFF. The CDR3 DNA sequence: TGTGCCAGCAGAGAGGCGGGGGCGCGAGGTGAAGCTTTCTTT.

This clone was found a few times. CDR3 DNA: TGTGCCAGCAGCTTAGGGACTAGCGGGTTCACAGATACGCAGTATTTT. Its translation: CASSLGTSGFTDTQYF. The rearrangement uses TRBV7-3 and TRBJ2-3, with TRBD2 identical over 12 bases. CDR1 is SGHTA and CDR2 is FQGTGA in the germline V gene. The CDR3 consists of 16 residues. With 2 bases clipped from V and 2 bases from J, the junction kept 2 bases outside the gene matches. Full variable domain (outside the CDR3, taken from reference TRBV7-3 and TRBJ2-3): GAGVSQTPSNKVTEKGKYVELRCDPISGHTALYWYRQSLGQGPEFLIYFQGTGAADDSGLPNDRFFAVRPEGSVSTLKIQRTERGDSAVYLCASSLGTSGFTDTQYFGPGTRLTVL.

This clone has just one count. The CDR3 DNA follows: TGTGCCAGCTCACCATCGGCCGGGACAGGGATTCAGCCCCAGCATTTT. Translation gives CASSPSAGTGIQPQHF. The V and J genes are TRBV18 and TRBJ1-5, with 9 positions matching TRBD1. The V and J ends lost 2 bases and 6 bases, in that order; junction bases with no gene match: 8. This CDR3 is 16 amino acids long. CDR1 and CDR2 from the germline V gene are KGHSH and LQKENI. Looking up the rest from reference TRBV18 and TRBJ1-5 gives the full variable domain: NAGVMQNPRHLVRRRGQEARLRCSPMKGHSHVYWYRQLPEEGLKFMVYLQKENIIDESGMPKERFSAEFPKEGPSILRIQQVVRGDSAAYFCASSPSAGTGIQPQHFGDGTRLSIL.

The chain employs TRBV2 and TRBJ2-5; 7 bases are shared with TRBD2. The V and J ends lost 4 bases and 5 bases, in that order; junction bases with no gene match: 4. The CDR3 spans 13 residues. Germline lookup yields CDR1 SNHLY and CDR2 FYNNEI. CDR3 coding DNA: TGTGCCAGCAGTGGGTCCGGGAGGGAGACCCAGTACTTC. It yields the protein CASSGSGRETQYF.

This clone was observed once. The chain links TRBV6-5 to TRBJ2-2; 7 bases map to TRBD2. The V gene's germline CDR1 is MNHEY and CDR2 SVGAGI. Trimming at V came to 6 bases and at J to 1 base, leaving 2 bases not matched to a gene. The CDR3 loop spans 14 amino acids. CDR3 sequence reads: CASRGRGNTGELFF. CDR3 nucleotide sequence: TGTGCCAGCAGGGGGAGGGGGAACACCGGGGAGCTGTTTTTT.

The chain couples TRBV11-3 to TRBJ2-2; 8 bases line up with TRBD1. V lost 2 bases to trimming and J lost 5 bases; unmatched junction nucleotides: 10. From germline, CDR1 is SGHNT and CDR2 YENEEA. The CDR3 is 17 amino acids. CDR3: CASSLRTGQGGTGELFF. CDR3 coding DNA: TGTGCCAGCAGCTTACGCACCGGACAGGGTGGAACCGGGGAGCTGTTTTTT.

This rearrangement joins TRBV16 to TRBJ2-7; 12 nucleotides align to TRBD1. CDR1 is KGHSY, CDR2 FQNENV, per germline. CDR3 length: 13 amino acids. The junction had 3 bases not matched to a gene; V was cut back by 8 bases and J by 4 bases. The CDR3 reads CASGTGGPYEQYF. For the CDR3, the DNA is TGTGCCAGCGGGACAGGGGGCCCTTACGAGCAGTACTTC. Together with reference TRBV16 and TRBJ2-7, the CDR3 gives the full variable domain: GEEVAQTPKHLVRGEGQKAKLYCAPIKGHSYVFWYQQVLKNEFKFLISFQNENVFDETGMPKERFSAKCLPNSPCSLEIQATKLEDSAVYFCASGTGGPYEQYFGPGTRLTVT.

The chain joins TRBV7-9 to TRBJ2-7; no reliable D call. Germline CDR1 reads SEHNR; CDR2 reads FQNEAQ (reference sequence). This CDR3 has 14 residues. Trimming stripped 1 base from V and 2 bases from J, with 9 bases between. CDR3 nucleotide sequence: TGTGCCAGCAGCTTAGGGTTACCTACCTACGAGCAGTACTTC. Translating it yields CASSLGLPTYEQYF.

CDR3 in DNA: TGCAGCGTTCTTTCGGTAGAAACCCGAAAACTGTTTTTT. This translates into CSVLSVETRKLFF. V gene TRBV29-1 combines with J gene TRBJ1-4; no reliable D call. CDR3 length: 13 residues. Trimming pared 5 bases from V and 10 bases from J, leaving 17 bases between. The germline CDR1 and CDR2 sequences are SQVTM and ANQGSEA.

The chain uses TRBV5-6 and TRBJ1-5, with 7 bases that match TRBD1. CDR3 length: 15 amino acids. With V trimmed by 2 bases and J by 3 bases, 5 bases remained unmatched. Germline V lookup: CDR1 SGHDT, CDR2 YYEEEE. The CDR3 protein is CASSLQGLNNQPQHF. The CDR3 DNA sequence: TGTGCCAGCAGCTTACAGGGGTTGAACAATCAGCCCCAGCATTTT.